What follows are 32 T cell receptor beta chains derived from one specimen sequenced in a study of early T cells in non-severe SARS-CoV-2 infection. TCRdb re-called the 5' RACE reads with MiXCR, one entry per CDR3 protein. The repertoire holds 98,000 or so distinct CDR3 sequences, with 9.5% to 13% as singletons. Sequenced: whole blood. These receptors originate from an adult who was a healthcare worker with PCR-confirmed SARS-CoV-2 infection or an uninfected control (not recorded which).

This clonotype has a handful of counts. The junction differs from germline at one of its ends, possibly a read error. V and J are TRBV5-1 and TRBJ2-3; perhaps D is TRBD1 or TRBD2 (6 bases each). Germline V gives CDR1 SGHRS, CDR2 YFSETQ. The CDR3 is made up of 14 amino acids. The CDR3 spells CASSLEGGTNTQYF. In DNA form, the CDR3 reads TGCGCCAGCAGCTTAGAGGGGGGCACAAATACGCAGTATTTT.

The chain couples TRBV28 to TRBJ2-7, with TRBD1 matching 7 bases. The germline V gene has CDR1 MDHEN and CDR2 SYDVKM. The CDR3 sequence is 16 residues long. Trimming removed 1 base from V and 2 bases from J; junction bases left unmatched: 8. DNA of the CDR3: TGTGCCAGCAGTTTATCCCCTGGACAGGAGGCCTACGAGCAGTACTTC. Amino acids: CASSLSPGQEAYEQYF.

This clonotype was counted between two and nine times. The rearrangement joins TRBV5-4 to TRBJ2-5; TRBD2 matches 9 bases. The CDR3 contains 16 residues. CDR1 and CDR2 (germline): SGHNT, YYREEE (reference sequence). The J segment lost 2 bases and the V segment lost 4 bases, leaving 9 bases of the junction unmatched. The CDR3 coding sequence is TGTGCCAGCAGCCCCCAAGCGGGGGGATCTCAAGAGACCCAGTACTTC. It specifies CASSPQAGGSQETQYF.

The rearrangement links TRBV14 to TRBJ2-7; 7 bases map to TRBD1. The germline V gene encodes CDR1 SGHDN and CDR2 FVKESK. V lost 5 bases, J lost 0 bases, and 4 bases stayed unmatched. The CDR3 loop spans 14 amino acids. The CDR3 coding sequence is TGTGCCAGCAGCTTGGGACAGCTCTCCTACGAGCAGTACTTC. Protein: CASSLGQLSYEQYF.

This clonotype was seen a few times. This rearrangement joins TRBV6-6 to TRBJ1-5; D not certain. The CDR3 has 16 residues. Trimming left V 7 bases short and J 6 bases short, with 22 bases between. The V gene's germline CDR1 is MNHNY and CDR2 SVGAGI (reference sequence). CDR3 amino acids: CASTPLGREASQPQHF. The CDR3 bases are TGTGCCAGCACTCCACTAGGGAGGGAGGCAAGTCAGCCCCAGCATTTT.

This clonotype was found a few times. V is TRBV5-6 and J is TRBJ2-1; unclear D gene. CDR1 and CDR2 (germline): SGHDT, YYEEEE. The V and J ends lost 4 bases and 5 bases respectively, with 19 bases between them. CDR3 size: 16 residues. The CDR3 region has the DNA TGTGCCAGCAGCCTCCGGCCGCTGTTCGTCGACAATGAGCAGTTCTTC. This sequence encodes CASSLRPLFVDNEQFF.

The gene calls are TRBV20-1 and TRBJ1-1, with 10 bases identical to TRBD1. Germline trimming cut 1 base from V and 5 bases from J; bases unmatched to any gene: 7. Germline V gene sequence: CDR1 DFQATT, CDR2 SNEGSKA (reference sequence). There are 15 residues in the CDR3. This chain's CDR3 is CSARGDRGRRTEAFF. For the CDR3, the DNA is TGCAGTGCTAGAGGGGACAGGGGACGGAGGACTGAAGCTTTCTTT.

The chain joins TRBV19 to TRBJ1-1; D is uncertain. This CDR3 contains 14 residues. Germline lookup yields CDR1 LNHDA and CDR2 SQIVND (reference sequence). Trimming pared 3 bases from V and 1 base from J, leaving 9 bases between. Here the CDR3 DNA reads TGTGCCAGTAGTATGCGACGGACGAACACTGAAGCTTTCTTT. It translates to CASSMRRTNTEAFF.

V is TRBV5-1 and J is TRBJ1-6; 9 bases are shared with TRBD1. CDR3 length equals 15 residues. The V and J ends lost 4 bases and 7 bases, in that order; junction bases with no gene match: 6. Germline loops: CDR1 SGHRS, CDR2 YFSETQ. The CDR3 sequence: CASSPPGQGNSPLHF. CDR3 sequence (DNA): TGCGCCAGCAGCCCCCCGGGACAGGGAAATTCACCCCTCCACTTT. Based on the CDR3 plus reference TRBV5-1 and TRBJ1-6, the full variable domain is KAGVTQTPRYLIKTRGQQVTLSCSPISGHRSVSWYQQTPGQGLQFLFEYFSETQRNKGNFPGRFSGRQFSNSRSEMNVSTLELGDSALYLCASSPPGQGNSPLHFGNGTRLTVT.

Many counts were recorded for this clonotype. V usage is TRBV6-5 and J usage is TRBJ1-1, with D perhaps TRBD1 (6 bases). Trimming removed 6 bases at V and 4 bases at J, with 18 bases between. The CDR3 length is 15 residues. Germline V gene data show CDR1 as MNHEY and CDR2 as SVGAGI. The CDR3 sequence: CASSPFDSGATEAFF. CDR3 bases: TGTGCCAGCAGCCCCTTCGACTCGGGGGCCACTGAAGCTTTCTTT.

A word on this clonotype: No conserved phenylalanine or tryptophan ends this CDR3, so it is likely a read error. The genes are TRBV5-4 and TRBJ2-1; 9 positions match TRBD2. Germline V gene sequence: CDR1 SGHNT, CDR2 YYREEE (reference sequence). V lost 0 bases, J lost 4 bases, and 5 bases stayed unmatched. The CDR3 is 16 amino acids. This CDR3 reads CASSLEGGRAYNEQFY. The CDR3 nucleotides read TGTGCCAGCAGCTTGGAGGGCGGGAGGGCATACAATGAGCAGTTCTAC.

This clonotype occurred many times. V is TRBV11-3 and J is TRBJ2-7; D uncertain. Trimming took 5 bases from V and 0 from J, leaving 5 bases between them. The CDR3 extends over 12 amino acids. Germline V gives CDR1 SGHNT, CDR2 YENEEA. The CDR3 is CASSLSSYEQYF. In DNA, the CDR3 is TGTGCCAGCAGCCTTAGCTCCTACGAGCAGTACTTC.

CDR3 sequence (DNA): TGTGCCAGCAGCTTCGGGGACAGTTCCTACGAGCAGTACTTC. Translated: CASSFGDSSYEQYF. The genes are TRBV7-6 and TRBJ2-7; TRBD1 agrees at 7 bases. Per the germline V gene, CDR1 is SGHVS and CDR2 is FNYEAQ. The ends lost 3 bases at V and 1 base at J; junction bases unmatched: 3. CDR3 length: 14 amino acids.

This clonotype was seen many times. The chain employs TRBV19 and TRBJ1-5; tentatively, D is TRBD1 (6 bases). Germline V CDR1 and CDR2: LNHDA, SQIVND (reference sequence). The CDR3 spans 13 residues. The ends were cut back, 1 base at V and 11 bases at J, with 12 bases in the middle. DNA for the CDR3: TGTGCCAGTAGTATAGCCTCATCAGGGGCCCAGCATTTT. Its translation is CASSIASSGAQHF. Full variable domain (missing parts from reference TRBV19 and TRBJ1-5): DGGITQSPKYLFRKEGQNVTLSCEQNLNHDAMYWYRQDPGQGLRLIYYSQIVNDFQKGDIAEGYSVSREKKESFPLTVTSAQKNPTAFYLCASSIASSGAQHFGDGTRLSIL.

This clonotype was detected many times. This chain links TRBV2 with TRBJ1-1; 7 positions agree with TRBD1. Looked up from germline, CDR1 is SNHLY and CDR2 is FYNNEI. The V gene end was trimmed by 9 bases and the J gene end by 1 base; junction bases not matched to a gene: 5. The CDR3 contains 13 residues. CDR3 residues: CARRQGPNTEAFF. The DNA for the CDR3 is TGTGCCAGGCGACAGGGACCGAACACTGAAGCTTTCTTT.

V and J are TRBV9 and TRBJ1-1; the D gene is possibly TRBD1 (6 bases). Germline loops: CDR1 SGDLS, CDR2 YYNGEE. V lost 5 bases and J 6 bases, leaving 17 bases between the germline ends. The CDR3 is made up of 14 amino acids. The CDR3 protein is CASSYKGVSAEAFF. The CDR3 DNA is TGTGCCAGCAGTTATAAGGGGGTATCGGCTGAAGCTTTCTTT. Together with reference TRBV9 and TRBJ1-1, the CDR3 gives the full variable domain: DSGVTQTPKHLITATGQRVTLRCSPRSGDLSVYWYQQSLDQGLQFLIQYYNGEERAKGNILERFSAQQFPDLHSELNLSSLELGDSALYFCASSYKGVSAEAFFGQGTRLTVV.

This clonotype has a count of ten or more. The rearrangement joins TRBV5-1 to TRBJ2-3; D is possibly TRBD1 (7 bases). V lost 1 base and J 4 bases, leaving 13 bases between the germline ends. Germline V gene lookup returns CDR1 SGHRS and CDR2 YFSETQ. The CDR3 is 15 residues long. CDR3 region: CASSLWQGEADTQYF. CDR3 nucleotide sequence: TGCGCCAGCAGCTTGTGGCAGGGGGAGGCAGATACGCAGTATTTT.

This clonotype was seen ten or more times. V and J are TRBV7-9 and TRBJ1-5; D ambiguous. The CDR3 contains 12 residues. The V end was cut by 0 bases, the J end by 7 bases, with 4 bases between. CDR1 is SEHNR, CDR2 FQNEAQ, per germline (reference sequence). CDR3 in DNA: TGTGCCAGCAGCTTAGCGGGCCAGCCCCAGCATTTT. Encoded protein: CASSLAGQPQHF.

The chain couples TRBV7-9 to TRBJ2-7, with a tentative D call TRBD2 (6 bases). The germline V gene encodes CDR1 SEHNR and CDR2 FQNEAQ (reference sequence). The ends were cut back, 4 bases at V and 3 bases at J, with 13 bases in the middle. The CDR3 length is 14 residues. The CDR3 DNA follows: TGTGCCAGCAGCTCCGCGGGATCCCTCTACGAGCAGTACTTC. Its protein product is CASSSAGSLYEQYF.

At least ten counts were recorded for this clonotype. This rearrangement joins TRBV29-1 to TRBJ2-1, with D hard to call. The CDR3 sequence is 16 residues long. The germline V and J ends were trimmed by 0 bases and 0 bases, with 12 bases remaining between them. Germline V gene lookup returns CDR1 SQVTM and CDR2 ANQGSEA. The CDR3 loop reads CSVEDQASTSYNEQFF. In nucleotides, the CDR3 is TGCAGCGTTGAAGATCAAGCGAGTACCTCCTACAATGAGCAGTTCTTC.

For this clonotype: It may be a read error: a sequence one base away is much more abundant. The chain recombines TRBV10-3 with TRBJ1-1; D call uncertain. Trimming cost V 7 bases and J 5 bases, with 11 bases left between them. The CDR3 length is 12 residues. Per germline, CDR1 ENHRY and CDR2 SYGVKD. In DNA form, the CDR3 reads TGTGCCATCAATGATAGTGGGACTGAAGCTTTCTTT. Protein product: CAINDSGTEAFF.

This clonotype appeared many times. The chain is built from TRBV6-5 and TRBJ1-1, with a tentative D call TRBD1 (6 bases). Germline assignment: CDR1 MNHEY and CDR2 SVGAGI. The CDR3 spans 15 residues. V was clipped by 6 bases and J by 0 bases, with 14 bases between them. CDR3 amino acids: CASRPPGGMNTEAFF. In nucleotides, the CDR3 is TGTGCCAGCAGACCCCCCGGGGGCATGAACACTGAAGCTTTCTTT.

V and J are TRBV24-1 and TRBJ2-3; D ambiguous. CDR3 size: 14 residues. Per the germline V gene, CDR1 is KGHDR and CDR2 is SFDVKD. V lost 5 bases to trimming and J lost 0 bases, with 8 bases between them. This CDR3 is CATSATSSTDTQYF. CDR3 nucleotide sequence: TGTGCCACCAGTGCCACCTCTAGCACAGATACGCAGTATTTT.

The CDR3 region is CASSLTGIGETQYF. For the CDR3, the DNA is TGCGCCAGCAGCTTAACAGGGATTGGAGAGACCCAGTACTTC. The chain uses TRBV5-1 and TRBJ2-5; D perhaps matches TRBD1 (6 bases). The germline V gene encodes CDR1 SGHRS and CDR2 YFSETQ. The CDR3 totals 14 residues. V dropped 2 bases and J dropped 4 bases, with 12 bases sitting between them.

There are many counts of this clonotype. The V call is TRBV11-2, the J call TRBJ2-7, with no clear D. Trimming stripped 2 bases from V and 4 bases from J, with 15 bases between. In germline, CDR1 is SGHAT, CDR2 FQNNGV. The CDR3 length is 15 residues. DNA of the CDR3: TGTGCCAGCAGCTTAACGTCTGTAGGTCAGTACGAGCAGTACTTC. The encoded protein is CASSLTSVGQYEQYF.

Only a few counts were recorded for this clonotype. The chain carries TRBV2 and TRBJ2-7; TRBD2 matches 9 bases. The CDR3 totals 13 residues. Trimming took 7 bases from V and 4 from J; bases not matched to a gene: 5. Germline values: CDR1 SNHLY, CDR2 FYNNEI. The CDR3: CASTGTSWYEQYF. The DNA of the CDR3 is TGTGCCAGCACCGGGACTAGCTGGTACGAGCAGTACTTC.

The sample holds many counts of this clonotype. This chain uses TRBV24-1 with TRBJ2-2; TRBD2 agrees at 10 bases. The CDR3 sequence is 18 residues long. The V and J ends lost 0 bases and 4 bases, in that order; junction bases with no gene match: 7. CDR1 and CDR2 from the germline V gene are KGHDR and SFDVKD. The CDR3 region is CATSDLKAGGPITGELFF. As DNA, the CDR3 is TGTGCCACCAGTGATTTGAAAGCGGGAGGGCCTATCACCGGGGAGCTGTTTTTT.

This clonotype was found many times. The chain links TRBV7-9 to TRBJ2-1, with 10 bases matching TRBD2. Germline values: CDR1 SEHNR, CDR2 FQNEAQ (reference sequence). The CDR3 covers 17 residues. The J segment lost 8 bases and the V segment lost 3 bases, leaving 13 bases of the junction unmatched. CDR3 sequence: CASSFRPLAGVPDEQFF. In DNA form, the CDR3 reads TGTGCCAGCAGCTTCCGACCTCTAGCGGGAGTTCCCGATGAGCAGTTCTTC. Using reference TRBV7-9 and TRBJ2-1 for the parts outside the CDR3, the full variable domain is DTGVSQNPRHKITKRGQNVTFRCDPISEHNRLYWYRQTLGQGPEFLTYFQNEAQLEKSRLLSDRFSAERPKGSFSTLEIQRTEQGDSAMYLCASSFRPLAGVPDEQFFGPGTRLTVL.

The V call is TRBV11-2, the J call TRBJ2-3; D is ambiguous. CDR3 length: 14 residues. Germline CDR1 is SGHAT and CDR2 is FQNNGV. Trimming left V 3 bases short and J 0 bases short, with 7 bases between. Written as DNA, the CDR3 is TGTGCCAGCAGCTTCTGGGTGAGCACAGATACGCAGTATTTT. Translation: CASSFWVSTDTQYF.

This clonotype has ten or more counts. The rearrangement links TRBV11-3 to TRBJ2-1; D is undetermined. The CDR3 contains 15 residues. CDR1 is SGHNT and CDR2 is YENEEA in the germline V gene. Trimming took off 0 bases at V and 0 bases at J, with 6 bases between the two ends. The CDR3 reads CASSLDESSYNEQFF. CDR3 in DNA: TGTGCCAGCAGCTTAGATGAGAGCTCCTACAATGAGCAGTTCTTC.

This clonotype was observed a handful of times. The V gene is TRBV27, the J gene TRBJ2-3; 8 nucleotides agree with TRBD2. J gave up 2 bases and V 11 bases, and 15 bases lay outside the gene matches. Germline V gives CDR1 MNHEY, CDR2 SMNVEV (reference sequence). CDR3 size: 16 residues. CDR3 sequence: CACGREGLKITDTQYF. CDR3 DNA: TGTGCCTGCGGCCGGGAGGGCCTCAAGATCACAGATACGCAGTATTTT.

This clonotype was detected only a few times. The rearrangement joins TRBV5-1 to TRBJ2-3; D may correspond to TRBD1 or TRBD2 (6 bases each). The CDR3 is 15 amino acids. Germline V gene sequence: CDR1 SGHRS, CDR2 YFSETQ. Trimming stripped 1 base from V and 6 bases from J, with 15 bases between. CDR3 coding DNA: TGCGCCAGCAGCTTGTTGGGGGGCGTTCCGGATACGCAGTATTTT. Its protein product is CASSLLGGVPDTQYF.